The clone carrying this TCR beta chain was found a few times. A lack of ophthalmopathy progression within 18 months defined stable Graves' hyperthyroidism. What was amplified from RNA transcripts were TCR beta CDR3 regions. Primed by the HTBI set, a first-round RT-PCR was run on the TCR CDR3. MiXCR, applied by TCRdb to the multiplex PCR reads, yields one record per CDR3 protein. Of about 700,000 distinct CDR3 sequences listed, 14% are singletons. These data come from a study of T cells in Graves' hyperthyroidism and ophthalmopathy. The sample taken for sequencing was blood. This TCR was sampled from a young woman with Graves' hyperthyroidism.

The CDR3 loop is CASSFLVGGPGEQFF. DNA for the CDR3: TGTGCCAGCAGTTTTTTGGTGGGAGGGCCGGGTGAGCAGTTCTTC. The V and J genes are TRBV28 and TRBJ2-1; TRBD2 matches 7 bases. The CDR3 contains 15 residues. Per germline, CDR1 MDHEN and CDR2 SYDVKM. V was clipped by 3 bases and J by 9 bases; unmatched bases: 11.